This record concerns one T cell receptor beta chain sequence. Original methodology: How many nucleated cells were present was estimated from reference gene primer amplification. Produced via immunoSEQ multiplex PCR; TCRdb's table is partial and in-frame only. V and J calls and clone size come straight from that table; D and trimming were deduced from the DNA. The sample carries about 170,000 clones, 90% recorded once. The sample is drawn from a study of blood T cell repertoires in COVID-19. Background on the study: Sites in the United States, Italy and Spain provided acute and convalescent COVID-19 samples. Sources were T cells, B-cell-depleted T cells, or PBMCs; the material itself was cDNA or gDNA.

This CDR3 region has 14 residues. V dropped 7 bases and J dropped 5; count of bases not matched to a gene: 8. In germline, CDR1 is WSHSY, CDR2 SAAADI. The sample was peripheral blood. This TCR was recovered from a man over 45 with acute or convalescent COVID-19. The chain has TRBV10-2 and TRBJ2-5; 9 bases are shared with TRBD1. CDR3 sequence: CASIGQGISETQYF. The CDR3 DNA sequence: TGCGCCAGCATCGGACAGGGGATCTCGGAGACCCAGTACTTC.